A selection of T cell receptor beta chains follows, all from one sample in a study of control samples from healthy donors and cancer patients. Libraries were prepared by immunoSEQ multiplex PCR; TCRdb keeps only in-frame clonotypes and omits some of them. This table has tens of thousands of clones, roughly 80% appearing once. The sample was blood. These receptors all stem from a man aged 50 to 60 in good health. Each CDR3 is given with its conserved first and last residue.

CASSSYRGRGFREKLFF TRBJ1-4 TRBV28
CASSRSGLADSTGELFF TRBJ2-2 TRBV5-1
CASSPRWGSPEAFF TRBJ1-1 TRBV7-7
CASSKTGTENYGYTF TRBJ1-2 TRBV7-8
CASSPFEAAYNEQFF TRBJ2-1 TRBV11-3
CATSRGGGRPEAFF TRBJ1-1 TRBV15
CASSLGGSQQYF TRBJ2-7 TRBV7-9
CAWSGSGGDTDTQYF TRBJ2-3 TRBV30
CASSLLFATGGYEQYF TRBJ2-7 TRBV11-2
CASRDRGDPLAKNIQYF TRBJ2-4 TRBV5-6
CASSFGQGNEQYF TRBJ2-7 TRBV5-1
CASSIHPQGLFDEQYF TRBJ2-7 TRBV19
CASNFGISYNEQFF TRBJ2-1 TRBV19
CASSPSGTDTDTQYF TRBJ2-3 TRBV7-3
CASSLGAVSTFNEQFF TRBJ2-1 TRBV5-1
CASSPNPGTSGTEQFF TRBJ2-1 TRBV9
CASSLTGGPEAFF TRBJ1-1 TRBV12-3/TRBV12-4
CASSRPDLNTGELFF TRBJ2-2 TRBV4-3
CASSLRGTALQSQFF TRBJ2-1 TRBV28
CASSRGGGGSYGYTF TRBJ1-2 TRBV27
CASSPQLEQFF TRBJ2-1 TRBV18
CASSLSRGEQFF TRBJ2-1 TRBV11-3
CASRYNSGGQETQYF TRBJ2-5 TRBV7-9
CASSQGLAPYEQYF TRBJ2-7 TRBV7-3
CASSAGARAFF TRBJ1-1 TRBV2
CASSPTEYNEQFF TRBJ2-1 TRBV18
CASNLLPGELFF TRBJ2-2 TRBV2
CASSNRDTEAFF TRBJ1-1 TRBV21-1
CATSSSAGTGPNTIYF TRBJ1-3 TRBV15
CASSSVGGSTDTQYF TRBJ2-3 TRBV18
CASSFRTMNTEAFF TRBJ1-1 TRBV7-2
CASSPERGNTIYF TRBJ1-3 TRBV18
CASSQDRTTSVYEQYF TRBJ2-7 TRBV4-1
CASSSTNSPLHF TRBJ1-6 TRBV6-6
CATSDLSFPDTQYF TRBJ2-3 TRBV24-1
CASSISSQGHLAKNIQYF TRBJ2-4 TRBV19
CASSLRGAYNEQFF TRBJ2-1 TRBV27
CASSKLAGVGNEQFF TRBJ2-1 TRBV7-6
CASSVGPQHPNEKLFF TRBJ1-4 TRBV10-1
CASRGGAWEPTTGNEQFF TRBJ2-1 TRBV28
CASSLSLATDTQYF TRBJ2-3 TRBV5-6
CAISEDNQPQHF TRBJ1-5 TRBV10-3
CASSLLAGGLGPYNEQFF TRBJ2-1 TRBV28
CASSQGLAGASSGIGQFF TRBJ2-1 TRBV14
CASAQGPPDTQYF TRBJ2-3 TRBV24-1
CASSAGDRPYEQYF TRBJ2-7 TRBV2
CASSIAAGVGDTQYF TRBJ2-3 TRBV19
CATSDFAGGPETQYF TRBJ2-5 TRBV24-1
CASSVGLAGAYTQYF TRBJ2-3 TRBV9
CASSSAGTSGDNEQFF TRBJ2-1 TRBV28
CASSPRESSSGNTIYF TRBJ1-3 TRBV18
CASSMARDTDTQYF TRBJ2-3 TRBV19
CASSFRGNNSPLHF TRBJ1-6 TRBV11-1
CASSPPGGSGRGETQYF TRBJ2-5 TRBV21-1
CATSRLPGLAALDTQYF TRBJ2-3 TRBV15